This T cell receptor (beta chain) was sequenced for a study of blood T cell repertoires in COVID-19. Data came from immunoSEQ multiplex PCR; TCRdb stores just in-frame clones and leaves some out. The sample has about 430,000 clones, around 90% seen once. V trimming: 0 bases; J trimming: 5 bases; junction bases outside the gene matches: 7. The CDR3 is 15 residues long. Germline V gene data show CDR1 as SGHTS and CDR2 as YDEGEE. This chain joins TRBV5-8 and TRBJ2-7; 8 bases are shared with TRBD2. The origin of this receptor is a man aged 18 to 35 with COVID-19, enrolled during active disease. Sample: peripheral blood. CDR3 sequence: CASSLDPGTSHEQYF. The CDR3 DNA sequence: TGTGCCAGCAGCTTGGATCCCGGGACTAGTCACGAGCAGTACTTC.